Below are 10 T cell receptor beta chains sequenced from a single sample in a study of cytomegalovirus exposure and HLA in healthy donors. The PCR had 60 Vbeta and 13 Jbeta primers. Assay used: immunoSEQ multiplex PCR; TCRdb lists only in-frame clones, some missing. In the table there are fewer than 250,000 clones, 65% to 80% of which are singletons. The source material was PBMCs. The receptor source for this set is a man aged 25-45 years in good health and CMV-seropositive.

This clone has just a few counts. V is TRBV29-1 and J is TRBJ1-1; D gene uncertain. Germline values: CDR1 SQVTM, CDR2 ANQGSEA. V was trimmed by 7 bases and J by 1 base, leaving 13 bases between them. The CDR3 totals 13 residues. CDR3 region: CSGLERTNTEAFF. DNA of the CDR3: TGCAGCGGCCTAGAAAGAACGAACACTGAAGCTTTCTTT.

This rearrangement joins TRBV18 to TRBJ2-7; the D gene is possibly TRBD1 (6 bases). Looked up from germline, CDR1 is KGHSH and CDR2 is LQKENI. This CDR3 contains 15 residues. The V and J ends lost 2 bases and 4 bases respectively, with 15 bases between them. Here the CDR3 reads CASSPTGLNEYEQYF. The CDR3 coding sequence is TGTGCCAGCTCACCAACAGGGCTCAATGAGTACGAGCAGTACTTC. The full variable domain, with the rest looked up from reference TRBV18 and TRBJ2-7, is NAGVMQNPRHLVRRRGQEARLRCSPMKGHSHVYWYRQLPEEGLKFMVYLQKENIIDESGMPKERFSAEFPKEGPSILRIQQVVRGDSAAYFCASSPTGLNEYEQYFGPGTRLTVT.

The rearrangement joins TRBV12-5 to TRBJ2-5, with 10 bases fitting TRBD2. Looked up from germline, CDR1 is LGHNT and CDR2 is FRNRAP. The CDR3 runs 17 residues. V lost 0 bases, J lost 1 base, and 5 bases stayed unmatched. The CDR3 region is CASGLVLSGGAQETQYF. The CDR3 DNA reads as TGTGCTAGTGGTTTGGTCCTCAGCGGGGGGGCCCAAGAGACCCAGTACTTC.

The chain links TRBV29-1 to TRBJ2-5; 9 positions agree with TRBD2. Germline CDR1 reads SQVTM; CDR2 reads ANQGSEA. J lost 0 bases, V lost 4 bases, and 3 bases had no gene match. This CDR3 is 14 amino acids long. CDR3 DNA: TGCAGCGTTGCGGTAGCGGGGGACCAAGAGACCCAGTACTTC. Its protein product is CSVAVAGDQETQYF.

This clone has more than one count but fewer than ten. The V gene is TRBV9, the J gene TRBJ2-3; the match to TRBD1 covers 7 bases. Germline V gene data show CDR1 as SGDLS and CDR2 as YYNGEE. Trimming cost V 6 bases and J 2 bases; bases outside gene matches: 6. The CDR3 is 14 residues long. The chain's CDR3 is CASNPGQSTDTQYF. The CDR3 nucleotides read TGTGCCAGCAACCCGGGACAGTCCACAGATACGCAGTATTTT.

The chain uses TRBV7-2 and TRBJ2-7; D perhaps matches TRBD1 (6 bases). V lost 5 bases to trimming and J lost 3 bases, with 11 bases between them. The CDR3 runs to 13 residues. Per germline, CDR1 SGHTA and CDR2 FQGNSA. Written as DNA, the CDR3 is TGTGCCAGCAGCAGCGGACAGAACTACGAGCAGTACTTC. It encodes CASSSGQNYEQYF.

This clone occurred a few times. The rearrangement joins TRBV29-1 to TRBJ1-2; D gene unclear. CDR1 SQVTM and CDR2 ANQGSEA come from the germline V gene. The CDR3 covers 10 residues. V was cut by 8 bases and J by 5 bases, with 9 bases left in between. CDR3 nucleotide sequence: TGCAGCTTTCGGGGTTATGGCTACACCTTC. Residues: CSFRGYGYTF.

The chain carries TRBV5-1 and TRBJ2-5; 8 bases are a match to TRBD2. Germline V gene lookup returns CDR1 SGHRS and CDR2 YFSETQ. The CDR3 runs 14 residues. J gave up 5 bases and V 3 bases, and 6 bases lay outside the gene matches. The CDR3 DNA is TGCGCCAGCAGCTCCCTGGGACTAGTTGAGACCCAGTACTTC. This codes for CASSSLGLVETQYF. Full variable domain (missing parts from reference TRBV5-1 and TRBJ2-5): KAGVTQTPRYLIKTRGQQVTLSCSPISGHRSVSWYQQTPGQGLQFLFEYFSETQRNKGNFPGRFSGRQFSNSRSEMNVSTLELGDSALYLCASSSLGLVETQYFGPGTRLLVL.

This chain joins TRBV21-1 and TRBJ2-7; the listed D gene, TRBD1, was not tested against the DNA. TRBV21-1 is noted as a pseudogene. The CDR3 spans 12 residues. In DNA, the CDR3 is TGTGCCGCATCCCTAAGGGGCTACGAGCAGTACTTC. This encodes CAASLRGYEQYF.

The chain employs TRBV6-5 and TRBJ1-6; the D is unclear. Germline CDR1 is MNHEY and CDR2 is SVGAGI. The germline V and J ends were trimmed by 3 bases and 9 bases, with 6 bases remaining between them. The CDR3 is 12 amino acids. For the CDR3, the DNA is TGTGCCAGCAGTTATGCGGGTTCACCCCTCCACTTT. Translation: CASSYAGSPLHF.